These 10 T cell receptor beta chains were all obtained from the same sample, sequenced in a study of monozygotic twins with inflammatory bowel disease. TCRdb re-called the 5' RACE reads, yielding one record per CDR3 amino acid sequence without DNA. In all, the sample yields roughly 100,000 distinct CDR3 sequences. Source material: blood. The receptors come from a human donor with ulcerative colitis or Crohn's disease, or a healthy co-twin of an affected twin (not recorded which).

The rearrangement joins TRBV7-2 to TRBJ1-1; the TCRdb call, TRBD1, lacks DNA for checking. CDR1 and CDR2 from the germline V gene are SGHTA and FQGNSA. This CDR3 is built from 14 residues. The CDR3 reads CASSSGQGHTEAFF. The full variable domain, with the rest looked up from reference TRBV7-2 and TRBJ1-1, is GAGVSQSPSNKVTEKGKDVELRCDPISGHTALYWYRQSLGQGLEFLIYFQGNSAPDKSGLPSDRFSAERTGGSVSTLTIQRTQQEDSAVYLCASSSGQGHTEAFFGQGTRLTVV.

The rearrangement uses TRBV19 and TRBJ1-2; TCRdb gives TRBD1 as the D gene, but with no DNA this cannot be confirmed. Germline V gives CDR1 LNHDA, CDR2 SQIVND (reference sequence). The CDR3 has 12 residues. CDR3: CASNPGRYGYTF.

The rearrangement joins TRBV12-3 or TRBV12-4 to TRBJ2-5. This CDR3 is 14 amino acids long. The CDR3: CASSFAGYQETQYF.

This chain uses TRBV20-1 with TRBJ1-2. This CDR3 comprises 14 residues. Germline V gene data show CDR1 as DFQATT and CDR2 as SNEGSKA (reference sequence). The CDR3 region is CSAYRASRDYGYTF.

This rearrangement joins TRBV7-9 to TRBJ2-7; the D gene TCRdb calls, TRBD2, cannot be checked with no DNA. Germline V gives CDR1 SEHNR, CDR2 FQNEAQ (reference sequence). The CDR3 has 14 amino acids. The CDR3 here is CASSRGRRTYEQYF.

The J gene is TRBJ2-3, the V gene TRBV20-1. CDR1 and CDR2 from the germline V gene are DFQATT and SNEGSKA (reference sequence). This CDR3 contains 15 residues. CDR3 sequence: CSTVVGKKSTDTQYF.

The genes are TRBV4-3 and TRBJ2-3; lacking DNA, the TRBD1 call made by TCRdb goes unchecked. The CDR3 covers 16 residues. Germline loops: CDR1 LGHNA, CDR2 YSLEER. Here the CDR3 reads CASSQGRQGPTDTQYF.

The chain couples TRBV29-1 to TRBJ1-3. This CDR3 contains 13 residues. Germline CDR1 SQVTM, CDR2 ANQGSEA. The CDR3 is CSVVRHSGNTIYF.

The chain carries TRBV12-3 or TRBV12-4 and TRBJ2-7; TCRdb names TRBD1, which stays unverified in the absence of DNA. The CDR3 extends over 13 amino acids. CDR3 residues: CASTEGFSYEQYF.

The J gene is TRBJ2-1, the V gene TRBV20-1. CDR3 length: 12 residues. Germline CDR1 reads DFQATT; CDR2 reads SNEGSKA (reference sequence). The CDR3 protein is CSATGLHNEQFF.